What follows are 18 T cell receptor beta chains derived from one specimen sequenced in a study of graft-versus-host responses after intestinal transplantation. The data were produced by immunoSEQ multiplex PCR, yet TCRdb's version contains in-frame clones alone and is incomplete. Here the sample spans just under 65,000 clones, around 90% being singletons. Graft-derived tissue was subjected to processing to liberate intraepithelial and lamina propria lymphocytes. Sequenced here: ileum tissue, sampled around 350 days after transplant. The receptors originated from a human patient who received an intestinal transplant, so some T cells may come from the graft donor.

The chain carries TRBV7-9 and TRBJ2-7, with 15 bases that match TRBD2. V lost 5 bases to trimming and J lost 2 bases; unmatched junction nucleotides: 10. Germline V gene lookup returns CDR1 SEHNR and CDR2 FQNEAQ (reference sequence). The length of the CDR3 is 18 residues. The CDR3 loop is CASSGTSGRSLGTYEQYF. In nucleotides, the CDR3 is TGTGCCAGCAGCGGGACTAGCGGGAGGTCATTGGGGACCTACGAGCAGTACTTC.

In regard to this clone: Sequence at one end of the junction differs from germline and may be a read error. The genes are TRBV6-5 and TRBJ2-5; maybe TRBD1 (6 bases). The CDR3 is 14 residues long. Germline lookup yields CDR1 MNHEY and CDR2 SVGAGI. The CDR3 is CASRPGQNQETQHF. The CDR3 coding sequence is TGTGCCAGCAGACCCGGACAGAACCAAGAGACCCAGCACTTC.

J is TRBJ2-3 and V is TRBV4-1, with a weak D call TRBD2 (6 bases). CDR1 is MGHRA, CDR2 YSYEKL, per germline. V lost 1 base to trimming and J lost 0 bases, with 11 bases between them. The CDR3 is made up of 16 amino acids. The CDR3 nucleotides are TGCGCCAGCAGCCAAGTTCAGGGACTCAGCACAGATACGCAGTATTTT. Amino acid sequence: CASSQVQGLSTDTQYF.

The chain has TRBV16 and TRBJ2-5; 7 nucleotides match TRBD1. The V gene's germline CDR1 is KGHSY and CDR2 FQNENV. This CDR3 has 15 amino acids. After removal of 1 base from V and 7 bases from J, the junction contained 9 bases not matched to a gene. The CDR3 sequence: CASSQWSTGLGTQYF. CDR3 nucleotides: TGTGCCAGCAGCCAATGGTCGACAGGGTTGGGGACCCAGTACTTC.

The rearrangement joins TRBV7-4 to TRBJ2-5; 10 bases agree with TRBD1. V lost 1 base to trimming and J lost 5 bases; unmatched junction nucleotides: 7. This CDR3 region has 16 residues. CDR1 is SGHVT, CDR2 SQSDAQ, per germline. The CDR3 DNA follows: TGTGCCAGCAGCTTAGGGGACAGGGGATTAAGGGAGACCCAGTACTTC. It encodes CASSLGDRGLRETQYF. The entire variable domain, with the rest obtained from reference TRBV7-4 and TRBJ2-5, is as follows: GAGVSQSPRYKVAKRGRDVALRCDSISGHVTLYWYRQTLGQGSEVLTYSQSDAQRDKSGRPSGRFSAERPERSVSTLKIQRTEQGDSAVYLCASSLGDRGLRETQYFGPGTRLLVL.

The V and J genes are TRBV7-3 and TRBJ2-7, with 9 bases matching TRBD1. V dropped 1 base and J dropped 6; count of bases not matched to a gene: 4. The CDR3 is made up of 14 amino acids. Looked up from germline, CDR1 is SGHTA and CDR2 is FQGTGA. The CDR3 DNA follows: TGTGCCAGCAGCTTAATGGGACAGGGAGCCGAGCAGTACTTC. It codes for CASSLMGQGAEQYF. Full variable domain (outside the CDR3, taken from reference TRBV7-3 and TRBJ2-7): GAGVSQTPSNKVTEKGKYVELRCDPISGHTALYWYRQSLGQGPEFLIYFQGTGAADDSGLPNDRFFAVRPEGSVSTLKIQRTERGDSAVYLCASSLMGQGAEQYFGPGTRLTVT.

The J gene is TRBJ2-7, the V gene TRBV7-9; 7 bases are shared with TRBD1. Germline V CDR1 and CDR2: SEHNR, FQNEAQ (reference sequence). The CDR3 covers 16 residues. The V segment lost 1 base and the J segment 3 bases; nucleotides outside the gene matches: 9. CDR3 sequence: CASSLETGKLNYEQYF. DNA of the CDR3: TGTGCCAGCAGCTTAGAGACAGGGAAGTTAAACTACGAGCAGTACTTC.

This clone is a singleton in its sample. This chain uses TRBV6-5 with TRBJ1-3; D is uncertain. CDR1 is MNHEY, CDR2 SVGAGI, per germline. The CDR3 has 14 residues. The ends were cut back, 8 bases at V and 0 bases at J, with 11 bases in the middle. In DNA form, the CDR3 reads TGTGCCAGCGGGTTGGACTTCTCTGGAAACACCATATATTTT. Amino acid sequence: CASGLDFSGNTIYF.

This chain links TRBV2 with TRBJ2-3, with 9 bases that match TRBD2. The CDR3 is 13 residues long. V lost 5 bases and J lost 3; bases outside the gene matches: 0. Germline-derived CDR1 and CDR2 are SNHLY and FYNNEI. CDR3 nucleotides: TGTGCCAGCAGTAGCGGGGGGACAGATACGCAGTATTTT. It specifies CASSSGGTDTQYF.

V and J are TRBV10-3 and TRBJ1-1; D not certain. V was shortened by 6 bases and J by 1 base, with 6 bases between the two germline ends. The V gene's germline CDR1 is ENHRY and CDR2 SYGVKD. There are 12 residues in the CDR3. CDR3 sequence (DNA): TGTGCCATCAGGGGATGGAACACTGAAGCTTTCTTT. This gives the protein CAIRGWNTEAFF.

This clone was recorded only once. The CDR3 reads CASSYTGKNTEAFF. CDR3 nucleotides: TGTGCCAGCAGTTACACGGGAAAGAACACTGAAGCTTTCTTT. V and J are TRBV6-5 and TRBJ1-1; unclear D gene. With 2 bases removed from V and 1 base from J, the gap between germline ends came to 8 bases. This CDR3 is built from 14 residues. Per germline, CDR1 MNHEY and CDR2 SVGAGI.

The V gene is TRBV9, the J gene TRBJ2-5; possibly TRBD2 for D (7 bases). Trimming removed 1 base at V and 11 bases at J, with 30 bases between. From germline, CDR1 is SGDLS and CDR2 YYNGEE. The CDR3 runs to 18 residues. The CDR3 nucleotides are TGTGCCAGCAGCGTAAAGCCCCCCTTTCGGGGGGCCGCCTGGGAGCAGTACTTC. It codes for CASSVKPPFRGAAWEQYF.

The chain employs TRBV6-4 and TRBJ2-2, with no clear D. V was trimmed by 4 bases and J by 0 bases, leaving 6 bases between them. The CDR3 extends over 14 amino acids. Germline V gene lookup returns CDR1 MRHNA and CDR2 SNTAGT. The CDR3 DNA sequence: TGTGCCAGCAGTGCCAGCGCGAACACCGGGGAGCTGTTTTTT. Protein product: CASSASANTGELFF.

The V gene is TRBV5-4, the J gene TRBJ2-1; a weak D match, TRBD2 (5 bases). CDR1 is SGHNT and CDR2 is YYREEE in the germline V gene (reference sequence). The CDR3 consists of 17 residues. With 0 bases removed from V and 1 base from J, the gap between germline ends came to 14 bases. The CDR3, as DNA: TGTGCCAGCAGCTTGGTTTTAAGCCGGGGTTCCTACAATGAGCAGTTCTTC. This encodes CASSLVLSRGSYNEQFF.

This chain joins TRBV10-3 and TRBJ1-3; D is ambiguous. This CDR3 is built from 20 residues. Germline assignment: CDR1 ENHRY and CDR2 SYGVKD. V gave up 3 bases and J gave up 0 bases, with 24 bases separating them. The CDR3 here is CAISDTPQRPGPRSGNTIYF. The CDR3 region has the DNA TGTGCCATCAGTGACACCCCCCAGCGGCCAGGCCCTCGCTCTGGAAACACCATATATTTT.

The genes are TRBV18 and TRBJ2-7; no clear D. The CDR3 sequence is 12 residues long. Per the germline V gene, CDR1 is KGHSH and CDR2 is LQKENI. V was clipped by 2 bases and J by 3 bases, with 5 bases between them. CDR3 in DNA: TGTGCCAGCTCACCATCGGACTACGAGCAGTACTTC. Amino acid sequence: CASSPSDYEQYF.

J is TRBJ1-4 and V is TRBV28, with D perhaps matching TRBD1 (6 bases). V lost 6 bases to trimming and J lost 7 bases, with 15 bases between them. Germline-derived CDR1 and CDR2 are MDHEN and SYDVKM. The CDR3 runs to 14 residues. CDR3 amino acids: CASREGGRREKLFF. CDR3 coding DNA: TGTGCCAGCAGGGAAGGGGGGCGCCGTGAAAAACTGTTTTTT.

The chain joins TRBV5-6 to TRBJ2-7, with D possibly TRBD1 on 5 matching bases. Germline loops: CDR1 SGHDT, CDR2 YYEEEE. The CDR3 spans 15 residues. V lost 0 bases to trimming and J lost 3 bases, with 13 bases between them. CDR3 protein: CASSLVRGAIYEQYF. DNA of the CDR3: TGTGCCAGCAGCTTGGTCCGTGGGGCTATCTACGAGCAGTACTTC.